The clone carrying this T cell receptor beta chain occurred a few times. The assay was immunoSEQ multiplex PCR, and TCRdb's table has in-frame clones only and misses some. The repertoire holds more than 6,000 clones, with less than 60% as singletons. CDR1 is MGHRA and CDR2 is YSYEKL in the germline V gene. V was pared by 0 bases and J by 2 bases, with 14 bases between. The CDR3 has 16 amino acids. This sample is drawn from a study of sequential checkpoint blockade in melanoma. As for the study in general: Arm A got nivolumab then ipilimumab; arm B the reverse, 1:1. Maintenance nivolumab came after either treatment sequence.

The treatment: randomized to nivolumab then ipilimumab (arm A) or the reverse (arm B). No patient had prior DNA-damaging chemotherapy. PBMC sorting kept live CD3+CD8+ cells without CD19 or CD56. The chain carries TRBV4-1 and TRBJ2-7, with D uncertain. This clonotype was obtained from a human patient with melanoma. Some clones in this sample may be carry-over from other donors' samples. The source was CD8+ T cells sorted from blood (inferred from file names), collected from a patient given nivolumab and ipilimumab in sequence. CDR3 in DNA: TGCGCCAGCAGCCAAGATTTCCCTGAGCTTGCCTACGAGCAGTACTTC. Translated, it gives CASSQDFPELAYEQYF.